Below are 26 T cell receptor beta chains sequenced from a single sample in a study of cytomegalovirus exposure and HLA in healthy donors. Amplification used 60 Vbeta primers and 13 Jbeta primers. Only in-frame clones appear in the TCRdb table, and some are missing; sequencing was by immunoSEQ multiplex PCR. The profile shows 110,000 to 150,000 clones, roughly four fifths of them singletons. The sample consisted of PBMCs. The receptor set was obtained from an older woman in good health and CMV-seropositive.

J is TRBJ2-7 and V is TRBV2, with unresolved D. CDR1 and CDR2 (germline): SNHLY, FYNNEI. The CDR3 spans 12 residues. Trimming took off 6 bases at V and 0 bases at J, with 6 bases between the two ends. In DNA, the CDR3 is TGTGCCAGCAGGGCCAGCTCCTACGAGCAGTACTTC. This encodes CASRASSYEQYF.

This clone came up a few times. The chain is built from TRBV19 and TRBJ2-7, with D tentatively TRBD1 (6 bases). This CDR3 comprises 14 residues. CDR1 and CDR2 from the germline V gene are LNHDA and SQIVND (reference sequence). V lost 7 bases to trimming and J lost 2 bases, with 15 bases between them. CDR3 nucleotides: TGTGCCAGTACCCCTCGGGACAACCCCTACGAGCAGTACTTC. Its translation: CASTPRDNPYEQYF. Combining the CDR3 with reference TRBV19 and TRBJ2-7 gives the whole variable domain DGGITQSPKYLFRKEGQNVTLSCEQNLNHDAMYWYRQDPGQGLRLIYYSQIVNDFQKGDIAEGYSVSREKKESFPLTVTSAQKNPTAFYLCASTPRDNPYEQYFGPGTRLTVT.

This clone was seen only once. This rearrangement joins TRBV5-1 to TRBJ2-2, with 9 nucleotides matching TRBD2. The germline V gene encodes CDR1 SGHRS and CDR2 YFSETQ. This CDR3 region has 15 residues. Unmatched junction bases numbered 8, after V lost 4 bases and J lost 7 bases. The CDR3 region has the DNA TGCGCCAGCAGCCCCTCTAGCGGGAAGGGCGGGGAGCTGTTTTTT. Protein: CASSPSSGKGGELFF.

V usage is TRBV5-4 and J usage is TRBJ1-2; D uncertain. The germline gives CDR1 SGHNT, CDR2 YYREEE (reference sequence). V shed 4 bases and J shed 8 bases, with 18 bases lying between them. The CDR3 covers 14 residues. In DNA, the CDR3 is TGTGCCAGCAGCGACTCCCTCAGCGGAAGGGGCTACACCTTC. Translated: CASSDSLSGRGYTF.

CDR3 protein: CASSQMDRGTHEQYF. CDR3 nucleotides: TGCGCCAGCAGCCAAATGGACAGGGGTACCCACGAGCAGTACTTC. The genes are TRBV4-3 and TRBJ2-7, with TRBD1 identical over 9 bases. The junction had 7 bases not matched to a gene; V was cut back by 2 bases and J by 5 bases. This CDR3 has 15 residues. The germline CDR1 and CDR2 sequences are LGHNA and YSLEER.

This clone turned up a few times. The chain carries TRBV5-4 and TRBJ2-1; 11 positions match TRBD2. This CDR3 is built from 16 residues. Germline trimming cut 2 bases from V and 5 bases from J; bases unmatched to any gene: 6. The germline CDR1 and CDR2 sequences are SGHNT and YYREEE (reference sequence). CDR3 sequence reads: CASSFFVAGGNNEQFF. For the CDR3, the DNA is TGTGCCAGCAGCTTTTTTGTAGCGGGAGGGAACAATGAGCAGTTCTTC.

This chain uses TRBV28 with TRBJ2-7; 7 positions match TRBD1. J gave up 0 bases and V 5 bases, and 7 bases lay outside the gene matches. The CDR3 is 15 residues long. Per the germline V gene, CDR1 is MDHEN and CDR2 is SYDVKM. The CDR3 sequence is CASSNLGQSSYEQYF. CDR3 bases: TGTGCCAGCAGTAACCTGGGACAGAGCTCCTACGAGCAGTACTTC.

V gene TRBV11-2 combines with J gene TRBJ1-2; 9 bases align to TRBD1. The CDR3 is 14 residues long. CDR1 and CDR2 (germline): SGHAT, FQNNGV. Unmatched junction bases numbered 9, after V lost 6 bases and J lost 7 bases. The CDR3 loop is CASRAIQGATGYTF. CDR3 sequence (DNA): TGTGCCAGCAGGGCTATACAGGGGGCGACTGGCTACACCTTC.

The chain links TRBV29-1 to TRBJ2-5; D unresolved. Per the germline V gene, CDR1 is SQVTM and CDR2 is ANQGSEA. The CDR3 contains 11 residues. Trimming removed 0 bases at V and 5 bases at J, with 4 bases between. CDR3 sequence reads: CSVEDSETQYF. The DNA for the CDR3 is TGCAGCGTTGAAGATTCGGAGACCCAGTACTTC.

The chain uses TRBV18 and TRBJ1-3; weak D call: TRBD1 (5 bases). Germline CDR1 is KGHSH and CDR2 is LQKENI. The V and J ends lost 5 bases and 0 bases respectively, with 14 bases between them. The CDR3 totals 16 residues. The CDR3 region is CASSEIGQPSGNTIYF. CDR3 nucleotides: TGTGCCAGCTCAGAAATCGGACAACCCTCTGGAAACACCATATATTTT.

The chain links TRBV6-5 to TRBJ2-1; TRBD2 agrees at 10 bases. CDR3 length: 16 amino acids. V was clipped by 3 bases and J by 4 bases; unmatched bases: 6. In germline, CDR1 is MNHEY, CDR2 SVGAGI. CDR3 protein: CASSYFSSGGYNEQFF. In nucleotides, the CDR3 is TGTGCCAGCAGTTATTTCTCTAGCGGGGGATACAATGAGCAGTTCTTC.

The chain recombines TRBV30 with TRBJ1-3, with unresolved D. The CDR3 is made up of 13 amino acids. CDR1 and CDR2 (germline): GTSNPN, SVGIG (reference sequence). With 6 bases removed from V and 1 base from J, the gap between germline ends came to 10 bases. The CDR3 DNA follows: TGTGCCTGTACGCTGCGGTCTGGAAACACCATATATTTT. Protein sequence: CACTLRSGNTIYF. Filled out from reference TRBV30 and TRBJ1-3, the complete variable domain reads SQTIHQWPATLVQPVGSPLSLECTVEGTSNPNLYWYRQAAGRGLQLLFYSVGIGQISSEVPQNLSASRPQDRQFILSSKKLLLSDSGFYLCACTLRSGNTIYFGEGSWLTVV.

This clone was counted between two and nine times. The chain couples TRBV5-8 to TRBJ1-6, with 7 bases aligning to TRBD1. The length of the CDR3 is 16 residues. Germline CDR1 reads SGHTS; CDR2 reads YDEGEE. Germline trimming cut 3 bases from V and 8 bases from J; bases unmatched to any gene: 11. The CDR3 loop is CASSSNRGALDSPLHF. The CDR3 DNA sequence: TGTGCCAGCAGCTCGAACAGGGGTGCTTTGGATTCACCCCTCCACTTT.

The rearrangement uses TRBV4-1 and TRBJ2-3; possibly TRBD2 for D (6 bases). V was shortened by 0 bases and J by 6 bases, with 22 bases between the two germline ends. This CDR3 is 18 amino acids long. The germline CDR1 and CDR2 sequences are MGHRA and YSYEKL. This CDR3 is CASSQENLGGWPGDTQYF. The CDR3, as DNA: TGCGCCAGCAGCCAAGAGAATTTGGGAGGTTGGCCAGGCGATACGCAGTATTTT.

The chain links TRBV28 to TRBJ2-5; 8 bases align to TRBD2. The CDR3 covers 12 residues. Germline V gene sequence: CDR1 MDHEN, CDR2 SYDVKM. J lost 11 bases, V lost 7 bases, and 9 bases had no gene match. The CDR3, as DNA: TGTGCCAGCACCTCCGCGCGGGAGGATCAGTACTTC. This translates into CASTSAREDQYF.

The V gene is TRBV27, the J gene TRBJ2-4, with 7 bases that match TRBD2. V lost 4 bases and J lost 4; bases outside the gene matches: 7. The length of the CDR3 is 15 residues. The germline CDR1 and CDR2 sequences are MNHEY and SMNVEV (reference sequence). Here the CDR3 reads CASSSLLAPKNIQYF. CDR3 DNA: TGTGCCAGCAGTTCCCTACTAGCGCCAAAAAACATTCAGTACTTC.

This clone was counted a few times. The chain has TRBV7-2 and TRBJ2-7, with D perhaps matching TRBD2 (6 bases). The CDR3 runs to 15 residues. Germline-derived CDR1 and CDR2 are SGHTA and FQGNSA. The germline V and J ends were trimmed by 5 bases and 4 bases, with 18 bases remaining between them. The CDR3 nucleotides read TGTGCCAGCAGCCAATTGGGCGGCCGGGGGTACGAGCAGTACTTC. As protein: CASSQLGGRGYEQYF.

This clone appeared a single time. V is TRBV19 and J is TRBJ2-4; possible D gene TRBD2, 6 bases. The germline gives CDR1 LNHDA, CDR2 SQIVND (reference sequence). V lost 6 bases and J lost 16, with 19 bases in between. This CDR3 has 12 amino acids. The DNA of the CDR3 is TGTGCCAGTAGCCCGCCGGGAGCAAGGCTATACTTC. It encodes CASSPPGARLYF.

Note on this clone: The conserved phenylalanine or tryptophan normally closing the CDR3 is absent here, so this likely arose from a read error. V gene TRBV6-5 combines with J gene TRBJ1-3; the D is unclear. Germline CDR1 reads MNHEY; CDR2 reads SVGAGI. V was pared by 0 bases and J by 1 base, with 7 bases between. The CDR3 sequence is 15 residues long. The CDR3 DNA follows: TGTGCCAGCAGTTACTCGGCCGGGTCTGGAAACACCATATATGTT. This gives the protein CASSYSAGSGNTIYV.

This rearrangement joins TRBV6-6 to TRBJ2-1; 10 positions match TRBD2. V lost 7 bases to trimming and J lost 4 bases; unmatched junction nucleotides: 7. CDR3 size: 15 residues. Germline V gene lookup returns CDR1 MNHNY and CDR2 SVGAGI (reference sequence). The CDR3 loop reads CASTLAGGGYNEQFF. CDR3 bases: TGTGCCAGCACCTTAGCGGGAGGAGGGTACAATGAGCAGTTCTTC.

The chain has TRBV18 and TRBJ1-3; D is unresolved. This CDR3 spans 13 amino acids. Trimming took off 6 bases at V and 3 bases at J, with 9 bases between the two ends. The germline CDR1 and CDR2 sequences are KGHSH and LQKENI. The CDR3 nucleotides are TGTGCCAGCTCCGAGACTAGTGGAAACACCATATATTTT. This translates into CASSETSGNTIYF.

The rearrangement uses TRBV6-5 and TRBJ1-4; D remains unclear. The CDR3 contains 13 residues. Trimming left V 5 bases short and J 6 bases short, with 10 bases between. Germline-derived CDR1 and CDR2 are MNHEY and SVGAGI. The CDR3 nucleotides are TGTGCCAGCAGTCGCCTGGGAGATGAAAAACTGTTTTTT. Encoded protein: CASSRLGDEKLFF.

CDR3 loop: CASSSGGYGYTF. CDR3 nucleotide sequence: TGTGCCAGCAGTTCCGGGGGCTATGGCTACACCTTC. The chain couples TRBV28 to TRBJ1-2; TRBD1 might be the D (5 bases). The CDR3 length is 12 residues. Germline V gene sequence: CDR1 MDHEN, CDR2 SYDVKM. V gave up 4 bases and J gave up 4 bases, with 7 bases separating them.

This clone showed up just a few times. Other DNA sequences from this sample encode an identical CDR3 as well. The chain uses TRBV7-2 and TRBJ2-7; D remains unclear. In germline, CDR1 is SGHTA, CDR2 FQGNSA. The ends were cut back, 4 bases at V and 3 bases at J, with 4 bases in the middle. CDR3 size: 11 residues. The CDR3 nucleotides are TGTGCCAGCAGCTCCCTCTACGAGCAGTACTTC. Protein: CASSSLYEQYF. Combining the CDR3 with reference TRBV7-2 and TRBJ2-7 gives the whole variable domain GAGVSQSPSNKVTEKGKDVELRCDPISGHTALYWYRQSLGQGLEFLIYFQGNSAPDKSGLPSDRFSAERTGGSVSTLTIQRTQQEDSAVYLCASSSLYEQYFGPGTRLTVT.

This sequence joins TRBV27 and TRBJ2-3; TRBD2 agrees at 11 bases. CDR1 is MNHEY, CDR2 SMNVEV, per germline (reference sequence). The trim removed 6 bases at V and 1 base at J, leaving 6 bases unmatched. The CDR3 spans 16 residues. In nucleotides, the CDR3 is TGTGCCAGCAGCCCTCCGGGACTAGCGGGCACAGATACGCAGTATTTT. Translating gives CASSPPGLAGTDTQYF.

The CDR3 here is CASSQELAGGYEQYF. In nucleotides, the CDR3 is TGCGCCAGCAGCCAAGAGCTAGCGGGAGGCTACGAGCAGTACTTC. V is TRBV4-3 and J is TRBJ2-5; 11 bases line up with TRBD2. The better agreement between TRBJ2-7 and the DNA end casts doubt on the J call. The CDR3 is 15 residues long. Germline V gene lookup returns CDR1 LGHNA and CDR2 YSLEER.